The sample holds many counts of the clone carrying this T cell receptor (beta chain). This record belongs to a study of T cells in Graves' hyperthyroidism and ophthalmopathy. Hyperthyroidism had been newly diagnosed in patients aged 18 to 65, and its duration was under 2 months. 8.5 to 10 ml of fresh peripheral blood supplied the PBMCs. Germline V gene lookup returns CDR1 SGHAT and CDR2 FQDESV (reference sequence). The CDR3 totals 14 residues. The V and J ends lost 0 bases and 5 bases respectively, with 10 bases between them. Amplified regions were TCR beta CDR3 sequences from RNA transcripts. The primer set for the first-round RT-PCR of the TCR CDR3 was HTBI. TCRdb called the multiplex PCR reads again in MiXCR, with one record for every CDR3 protein. The sample holds around 420,000 distinct CDR3 sequences, 15% to 18% seen once.

Sequencing used blood. This chain joins TRBV11-1 and TRBJ2-5; D is unclear. This receptor was taken from a young woman with Graves' hyperthyroidism. The CDR3 bases are TGTGCCAGCAGCTTAGCATCGACCACGGAGACCCAGTACTTC. This gives the protein CASSLASTTETQYF.